This T cell receptor beta chain originates from a study of lymphopenia after photon versus proton radiotherapy. Only in-frame clones appear in the TCRdb table, and some are missing; sequencing was by immunoSEQ multiplex PCR. Here the sample spans about 49,000 clones, around 82% being singletons. About this clone: Its target is not known.

V was cut by 6 bases and J by 0 bases, with 12 bases left in between. The CDR3 totals 15 residues. From germline, CDR1 is SGHAT and CDR2 FQNNGV. General observations from the study: Photon-treated patients lost naive T cells and TCR diversity; proton-treated stayed stable. Larger post-nadir TCR diversity loss correlated inversely with survival in deceased patients. After lymphocyte nadir, photon-treated repertoires showed oligoclonal expansion, especially CD8+ Temra.

The rearrangement joins TRBV11-2 to TRBJ1-5, with a weak D call TRBD1 (6 bases). This sample comprised peripheral blood, obtained from a patient treated with photon-based radiotherapy. The clonotype originates from a man aged 45-65 years with gastric cancer. CDR3 loop: CASSAEGDSNQPQHF. In nucleotides, the CDR3 is TGTGCCAGCAGTGCCGAGGGGGATAGCAATCAGCCCCAGCATTTT. Complete variable domain (other parts from reference TRBV11-2 and TRBJ1-5): EAGVAQSPRYKIIEKRQSVAFWCNPISGHATLYWYQQILGQGPKLLIQFQNNGVVDDSQLPKDRFSAERLKGVDSTLKIQPAKLEDSAVYLCASSAEGDSNQPQHFGDGTRLSIL.